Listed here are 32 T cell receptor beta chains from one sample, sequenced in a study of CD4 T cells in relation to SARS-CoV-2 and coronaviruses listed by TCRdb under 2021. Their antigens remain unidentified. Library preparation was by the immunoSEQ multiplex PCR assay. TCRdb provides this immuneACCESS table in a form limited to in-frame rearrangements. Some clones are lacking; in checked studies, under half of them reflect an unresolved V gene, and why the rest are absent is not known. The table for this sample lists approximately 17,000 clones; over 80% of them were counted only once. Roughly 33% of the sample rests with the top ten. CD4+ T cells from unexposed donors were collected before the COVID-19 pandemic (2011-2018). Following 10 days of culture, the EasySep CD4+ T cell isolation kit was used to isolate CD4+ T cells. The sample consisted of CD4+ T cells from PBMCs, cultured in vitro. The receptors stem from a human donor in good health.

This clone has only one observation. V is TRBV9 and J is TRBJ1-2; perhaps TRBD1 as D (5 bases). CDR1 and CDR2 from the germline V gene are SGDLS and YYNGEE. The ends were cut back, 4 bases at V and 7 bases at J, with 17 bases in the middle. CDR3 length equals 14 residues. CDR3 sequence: CASSYEGLSIGYTF. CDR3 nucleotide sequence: TGTGCCAGCAGCTACGAGGGGCTTAGTATTGGCTACACCTTC.

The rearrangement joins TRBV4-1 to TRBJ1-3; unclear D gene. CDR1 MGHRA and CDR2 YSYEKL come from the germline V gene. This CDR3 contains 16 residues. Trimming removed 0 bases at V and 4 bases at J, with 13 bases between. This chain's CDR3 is CASSQDDWVRGNTIYF. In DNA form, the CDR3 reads TGCGCCAGCAGCCAAGACGATTGGGTTCGGGGAAACACCATATATTTT.

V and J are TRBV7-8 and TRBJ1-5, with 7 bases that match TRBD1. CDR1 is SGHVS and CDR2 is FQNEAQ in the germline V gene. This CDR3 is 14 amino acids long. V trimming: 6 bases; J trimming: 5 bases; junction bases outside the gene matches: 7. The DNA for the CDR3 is TGTGCCAGCAGTTCTCATCAGGGGGATCAGCCCCAGCATTTT. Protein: CASSSHQGDQPQHF.

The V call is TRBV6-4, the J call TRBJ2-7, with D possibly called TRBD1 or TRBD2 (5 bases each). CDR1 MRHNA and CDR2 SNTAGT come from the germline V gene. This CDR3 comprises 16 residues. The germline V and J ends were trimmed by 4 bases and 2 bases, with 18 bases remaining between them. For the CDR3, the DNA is TGTGCCAGCAGTGTCCCACGAGGGGCAATAACCTACGAGCAGTACTTC. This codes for CASSVPRGAITYEQYF.

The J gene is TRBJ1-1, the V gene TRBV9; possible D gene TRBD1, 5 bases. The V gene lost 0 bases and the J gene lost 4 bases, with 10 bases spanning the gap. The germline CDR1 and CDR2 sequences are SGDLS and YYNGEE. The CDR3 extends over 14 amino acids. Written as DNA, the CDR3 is TGTGCCAGCAGCGTAGGTTCAGGGTTCACTGAAGCTTTCTTT. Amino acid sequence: CASSVGSGFTEAFF.

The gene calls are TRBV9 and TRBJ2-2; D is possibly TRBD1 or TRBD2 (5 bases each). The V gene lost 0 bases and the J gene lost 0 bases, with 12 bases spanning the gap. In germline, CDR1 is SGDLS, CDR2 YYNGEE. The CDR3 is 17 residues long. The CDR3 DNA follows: TGTGCCAGCAGCGTAGACGGGGCAGTATCGAACACCGGGGAGCTGTTTTTT. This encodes CASSVDGAVSNTGELFF.

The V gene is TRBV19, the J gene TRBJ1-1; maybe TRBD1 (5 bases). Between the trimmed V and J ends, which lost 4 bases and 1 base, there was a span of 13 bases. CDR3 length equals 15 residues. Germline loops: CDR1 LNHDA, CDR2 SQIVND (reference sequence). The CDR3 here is CASSRAGGTNTEAFF. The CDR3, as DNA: TGTGCCAGTAGTAGGGCGGGAGGGACGAACACTGAAGCTTTCTTT.

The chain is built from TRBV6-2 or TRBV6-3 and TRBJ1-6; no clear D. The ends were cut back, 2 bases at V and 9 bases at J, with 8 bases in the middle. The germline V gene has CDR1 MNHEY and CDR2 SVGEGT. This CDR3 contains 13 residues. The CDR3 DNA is TGTGCCAGCAGTTACCCCCGGGCTTCACCCCTCCACTTT. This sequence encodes CASSYPRASPLHF.

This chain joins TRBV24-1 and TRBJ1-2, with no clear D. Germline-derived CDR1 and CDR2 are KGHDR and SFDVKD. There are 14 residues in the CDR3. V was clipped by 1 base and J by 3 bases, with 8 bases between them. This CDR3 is CATSDFTRDYGYTF. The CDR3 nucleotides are TGTGCCACCAGTGATTTTACTAGAGACTATGGCTACACCTTC.

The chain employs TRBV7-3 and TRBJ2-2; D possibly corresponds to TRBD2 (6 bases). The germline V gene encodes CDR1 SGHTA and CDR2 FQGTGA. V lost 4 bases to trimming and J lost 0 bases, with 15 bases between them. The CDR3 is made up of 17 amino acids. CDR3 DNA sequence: TGTGCCAGCAGCTCCAGCCCTAGCGCCGCGAACACCGGGGAGCTGTTTTTT. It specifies CASSSSPSAANTGELFF.

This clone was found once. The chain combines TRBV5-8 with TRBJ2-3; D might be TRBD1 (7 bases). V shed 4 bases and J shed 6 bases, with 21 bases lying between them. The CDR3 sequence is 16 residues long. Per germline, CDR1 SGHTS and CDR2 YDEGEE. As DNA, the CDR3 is TGTGCCAGCAGCAAGGGGGTACCAGGGGGGACCGATACGCAGTATTTT. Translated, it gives CASSKGVPGGTDTQYF. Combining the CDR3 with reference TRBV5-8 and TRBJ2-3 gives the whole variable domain EAGVTQSPTHLIKTRGQQATLRCSPISGHTSVYWYQQALGLGLQFLLWYDEGEERNRGNFPPRFSGRQFPNYSSELNVNALELEDSALYLCASSKGVPGGTDTQYFGPGTRLTVL.

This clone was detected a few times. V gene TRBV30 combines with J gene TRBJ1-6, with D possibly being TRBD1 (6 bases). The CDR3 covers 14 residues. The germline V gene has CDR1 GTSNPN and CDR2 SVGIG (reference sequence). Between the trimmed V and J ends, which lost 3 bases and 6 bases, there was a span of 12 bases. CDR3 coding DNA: TGTGCCTGGAGGCCGGGACACCTTAATTCACCCCTCCACTTT. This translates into CAWRPGHLNSPLHF.

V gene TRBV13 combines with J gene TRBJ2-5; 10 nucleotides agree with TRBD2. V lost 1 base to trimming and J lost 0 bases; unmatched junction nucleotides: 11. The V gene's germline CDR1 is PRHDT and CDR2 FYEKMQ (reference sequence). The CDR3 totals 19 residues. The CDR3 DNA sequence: TGTGCCAGCAGCTTAGCGGGTGAATCTAGCGGGGGTGACCAAGAGACCCAGTACTTC. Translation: CASSLAGESSGGDQETQYF.

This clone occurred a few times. Here the CDR3 reads CASSVDSMNTGELFF. CDR3 bases: TGTGCCAGCAGCGTGGACAGTATGAACACCGGGGAGCTGTTTTTT. The chain joins TRBV7-2 to TRBJ2-2; tentative D call: TRBD1 (6 bases). This CDR3 is built from 15 residues. The V end was cut by 5 bases, the J end by 1 base, with 11 bases between. Germline-derived CDR1 and CDR2 are SGHTA and FQGNSA.

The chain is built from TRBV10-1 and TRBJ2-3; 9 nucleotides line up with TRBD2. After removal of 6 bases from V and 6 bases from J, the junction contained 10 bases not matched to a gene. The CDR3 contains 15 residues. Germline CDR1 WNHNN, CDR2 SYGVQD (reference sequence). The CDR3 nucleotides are TGCGCCAGCAGACTACCTAGCGGGAATTCGGATACGCAGTATTTT. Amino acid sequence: CASRLPSGNSDTQYF.

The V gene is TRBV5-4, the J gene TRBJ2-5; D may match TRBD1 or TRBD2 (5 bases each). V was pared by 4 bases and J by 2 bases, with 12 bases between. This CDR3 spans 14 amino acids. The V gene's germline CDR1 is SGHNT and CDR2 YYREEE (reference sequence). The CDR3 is CASSRDPGQETQYF. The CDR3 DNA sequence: TGTGCCAGCAGCCGGGACCCAGGACAAGAGACCCAGTACTTC.

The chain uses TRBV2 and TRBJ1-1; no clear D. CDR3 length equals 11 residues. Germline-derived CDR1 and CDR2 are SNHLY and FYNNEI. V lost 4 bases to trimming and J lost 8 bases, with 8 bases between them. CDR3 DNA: TGTGCCAGCAGTGTGCAGGTCGAAGCTTTCTTT. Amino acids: CASSVQVEAFF.

For the CDR3, the DNA is TGCGCCAGCAGCTCTACGACATCGGGCACTGAAGCTTTCTTT. Encoded protein: CASSSTTSGTEAFF. V usage is TRBV5-1 and J usage is TRBJ1-1; unclear D gene. The CDR3 length is 14 residues. Germline CDR1 SGHRS, CDR2 YFSETQ. V lost 3 bases and J 4 bases, leaving 13 bases between the germline ends.

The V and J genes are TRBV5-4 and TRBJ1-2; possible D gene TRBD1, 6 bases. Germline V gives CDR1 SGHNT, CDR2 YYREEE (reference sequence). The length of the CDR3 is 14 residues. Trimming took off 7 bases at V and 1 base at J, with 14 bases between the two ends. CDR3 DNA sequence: TGTGCCAGCTCGGGGGGGCAGGTTAACTATGGCTACACCTTC. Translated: CASSGGQVNYGYTF.

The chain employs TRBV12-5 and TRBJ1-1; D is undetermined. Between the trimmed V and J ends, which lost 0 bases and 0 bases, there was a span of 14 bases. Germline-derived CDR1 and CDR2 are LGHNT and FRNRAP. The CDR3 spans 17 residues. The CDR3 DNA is TGTGCTAGTGGTTTGGTACTGGGCGGAAGAATGAACACTGAAGCTTTCTTT. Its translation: CASGLVLGGRMNTEAFF. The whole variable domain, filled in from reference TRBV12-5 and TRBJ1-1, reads DARVTQTPRHKVTEMGQEVTMRCQPILGHNTVFWYRQTMMQGLELLAYFRNRAPLDDSGMPKDRFSAEMPDATLATLKIQPSEPRDSAVYFCASGLVLGGRMNTEAFFGQGTRLTVV.

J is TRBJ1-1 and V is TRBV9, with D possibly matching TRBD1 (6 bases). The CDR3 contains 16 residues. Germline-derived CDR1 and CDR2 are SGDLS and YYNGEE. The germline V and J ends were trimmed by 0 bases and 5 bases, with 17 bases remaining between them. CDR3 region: CASSVDPHREGTEAFF. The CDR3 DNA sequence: TGTGCCAGCAGCGTAGACCCCCACAGGGAAGGTACTGAAGCTTTCTTT.

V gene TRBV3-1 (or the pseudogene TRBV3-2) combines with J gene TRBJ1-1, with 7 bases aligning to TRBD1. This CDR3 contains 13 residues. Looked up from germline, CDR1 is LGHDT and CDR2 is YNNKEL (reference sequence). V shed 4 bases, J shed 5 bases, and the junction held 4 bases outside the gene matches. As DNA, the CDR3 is TGTGCCAGCAGCCCCGACAGGGCTACTGAAGCTTTCTTT. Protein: CASSPDRATEAFF.

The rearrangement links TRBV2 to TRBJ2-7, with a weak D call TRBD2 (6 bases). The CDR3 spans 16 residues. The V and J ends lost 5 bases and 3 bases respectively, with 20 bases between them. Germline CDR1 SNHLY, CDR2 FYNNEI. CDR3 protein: CASSSVRLARLYEQYF. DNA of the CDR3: TGTGCCAGCAGTTCGGTCCGGCTAGCGCGTCTCTACGAGCAGTACTTC.

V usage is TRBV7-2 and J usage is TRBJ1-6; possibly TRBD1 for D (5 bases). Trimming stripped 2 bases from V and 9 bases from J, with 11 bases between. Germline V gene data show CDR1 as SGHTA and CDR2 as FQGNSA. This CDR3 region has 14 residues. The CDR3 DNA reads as TGTGCCAGCAGCTTATCAGTGGGGGGTTCACCCCTCCACTTT. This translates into CASSLSVGGSPLHF. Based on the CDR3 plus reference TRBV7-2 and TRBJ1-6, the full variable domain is GAGVSQSPSNKVTEKGKDVELRCDPISGHTALYWYRQSLGQGLEFLIYFQGNSAPDKSGLPSDRFSAERTGGSVSTLTIQRTQQEDSAVYLCASSLSVGGSPLHFGNGTRLTVT.

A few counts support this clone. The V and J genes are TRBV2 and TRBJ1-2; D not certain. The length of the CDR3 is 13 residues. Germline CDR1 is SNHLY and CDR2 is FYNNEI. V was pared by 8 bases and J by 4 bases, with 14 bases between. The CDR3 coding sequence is TGTGCCAGCCTCAAGTTGGCTCTCTATGGCTACACCTTC. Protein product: CASLKLALYGYTF. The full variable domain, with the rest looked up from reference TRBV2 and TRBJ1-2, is EPEVTQTPSHQVTQMGQEVILRCVPISNHLYFYWYRQILGQKVEFLVSFYNNEISEKSEIFDDQFSVERPDGSNFTLKIRSTKLEDSAMYFCASLKLALYGYTFGSGTRLTVV.

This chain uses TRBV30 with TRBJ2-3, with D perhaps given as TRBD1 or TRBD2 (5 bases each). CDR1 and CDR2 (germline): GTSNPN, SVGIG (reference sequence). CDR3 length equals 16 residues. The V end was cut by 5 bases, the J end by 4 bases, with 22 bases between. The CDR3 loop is CAWRSPGTPTADTQYF. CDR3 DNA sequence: TGTGCCTGGCGAAGTCCCGGGACCCCGACGGCAGATACGCAGTATTTT.

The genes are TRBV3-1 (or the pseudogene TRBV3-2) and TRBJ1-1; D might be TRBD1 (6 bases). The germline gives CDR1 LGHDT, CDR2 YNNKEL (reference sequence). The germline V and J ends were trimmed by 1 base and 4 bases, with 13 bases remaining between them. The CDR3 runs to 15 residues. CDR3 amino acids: CASSQVGGGGTEAFF. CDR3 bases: TGTGCCAGCAGCCAAGTAGGGGGTGGCGGCACTGAAGCTTTCTTT.

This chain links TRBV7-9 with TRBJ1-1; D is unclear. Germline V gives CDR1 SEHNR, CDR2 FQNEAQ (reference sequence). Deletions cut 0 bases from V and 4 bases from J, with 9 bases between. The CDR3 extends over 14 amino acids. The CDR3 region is CASSLAGFGTEAFF. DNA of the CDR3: TGTGCCAGCAGCTTAGCCGGGTTCGGCACTGAAGCTTTCTTT.

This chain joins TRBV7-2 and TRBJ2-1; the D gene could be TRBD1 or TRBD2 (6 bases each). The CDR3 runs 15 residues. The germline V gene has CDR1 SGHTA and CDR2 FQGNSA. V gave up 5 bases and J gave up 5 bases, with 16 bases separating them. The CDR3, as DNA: TGTGCCAGCAGCCCCGGGGGCGCGGGGAACAATGAGCAGTTCTTC. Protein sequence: CASSPGGAGNNEQFF.

This chain's CDR3 is CASSLARRSSYGYTF. In DNA, the CDR3 is TGTGCCAGCAGCTTAGCCCGACGCAGCTCCTATGGCTACACCTTC. The V gene is TRBV7-2, the J gene TRBJ1-2; D gene ambiguous. Per the germline V gene, CDR1 is SGHTA and CDR2 is FQGNSA. The V end lost 0 bases, the J end lost 4 bases, and 12 bases lay between the germline ends. The CDR3 extends over 15 amino acids.

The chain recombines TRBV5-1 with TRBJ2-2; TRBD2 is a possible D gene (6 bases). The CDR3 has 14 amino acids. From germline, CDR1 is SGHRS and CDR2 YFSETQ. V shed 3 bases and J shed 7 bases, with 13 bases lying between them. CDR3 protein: CASSSTSSGGELFF. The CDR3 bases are TGCGCCAGCAGCTCAACTAGCTCGGGCGGGGAGCTGTTTTTT.

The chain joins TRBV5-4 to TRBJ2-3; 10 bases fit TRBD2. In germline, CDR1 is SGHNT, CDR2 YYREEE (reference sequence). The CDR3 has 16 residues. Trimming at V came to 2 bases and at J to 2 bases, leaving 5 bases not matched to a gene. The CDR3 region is CASSLGLADLTDTQYF. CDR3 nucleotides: TGTGCCAGCAGCTTAGGACTAGCGGACCTCACAGATACGCAGTATTTT.